This is a list of T cell receptor beta chains from one sample in a study of shared clonotypes between healthy human individuals. Assay: immunoSEQ multiplex PCR; the TCRdb copy retains only in-frame clones and omits some. The profile shows about 1.1 million clones, approximately 80% of them singletons. The sequenced material came from memory CD4+ T cells from PBMCs. Receptor source: a man aged 18 to 35 in good health. Some clones in this sample may be carry-over from other donors' samples. CDR3s include the opening cysteine and the closing phenylalanine or tryptophan. D genes are given only for firm matches. Clone size is shown for a subset of rows, as once, few, many or a class of expanded clone.

TRBV5-1,once,TRBJ2-1,-,CASSWGTNNEQFF,TGCGCCAGCAGCTGGGGCACCAACAATGAGCAGTTCTTC
TRBV4-2,-,TRBJ2-5,TRBD2,CASSKGGRASEETQYF,TGTGCCAGCAGTAAAGGAGGGAGGGCCTCGGAAGAGACCCAGTACTTC
TRBV28,-,TRBJ1-1,TRBD1,CASKGGPNTEAFF,TGTGCCAGCAAAGGGGGCCCCAACACTGAAGCTTTCTTT
TRBV5-4,-,TRBJ2-3,TRBD2,CASSLKRLAGPEDTQYF,TGTGCCAGCAGCTTGAAACGGCTAGCGGGACCTGAGGATACGCAGTATTTT
TRBV18,-,TRBJ2-6,-,CASSPEAGANVLTF,TGTGCCAGCTCACCGGAGGCTGGGGCCAACGTCCTGACTTTC
TRBV5-1,-,TRBJ2-5,-,CASRRMVLLETQYF,TGCGCCAGCAGGAGGATGGTCTTGTTGGAGACCCAGTACTTC
TRBV5-1,-,TRBJ2-5,TRBD2,CASSPGLAGVQETQYF,TGCGCCAGCAGCCCCGGACTAGCGGGAGTGCAGGAGACCCAGTACTTC
TRBV10-2,-,TRBJ2-5,-,CASRLGGGETQYF,TGCGCCAGCAGGCTTGGGGGAGGAGAGACCCAGTACTTC
TRBV5-1,-,TRBJ2-5,TRBD1,CASSTTGAQETQYF,TGCGCCAGCAGCACAACAGGGGCTCAAGAGACCCAGTACTTC
TRBV7-6,-,TRBJ2-5,TRBD2,CASSLVLAGGPSGETQYF,TGTGCCAGCAGCTTAGTCCTAGCGGGAGGGCCCTCGGGAGAGACCCAGTACTTC
TRBV4-2,few,TRBJ1-1,-,CASSHRRLNTEAFF,TGTGCCAGCAGCCACAGACGGTTGAACACTGAAGCTTTCTTT